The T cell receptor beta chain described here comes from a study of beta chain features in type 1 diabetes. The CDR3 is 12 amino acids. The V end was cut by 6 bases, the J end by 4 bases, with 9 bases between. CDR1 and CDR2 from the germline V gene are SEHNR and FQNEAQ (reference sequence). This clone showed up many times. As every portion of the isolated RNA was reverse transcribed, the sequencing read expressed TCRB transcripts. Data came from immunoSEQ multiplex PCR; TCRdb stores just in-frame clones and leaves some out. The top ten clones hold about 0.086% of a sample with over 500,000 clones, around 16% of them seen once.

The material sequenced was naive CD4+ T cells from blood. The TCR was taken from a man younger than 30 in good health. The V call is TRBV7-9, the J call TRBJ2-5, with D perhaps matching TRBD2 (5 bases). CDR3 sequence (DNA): TGTGCCAGCAGTGAAGGGAGAGAGACCCAGTACTTC. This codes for CASSEGRETQYF.